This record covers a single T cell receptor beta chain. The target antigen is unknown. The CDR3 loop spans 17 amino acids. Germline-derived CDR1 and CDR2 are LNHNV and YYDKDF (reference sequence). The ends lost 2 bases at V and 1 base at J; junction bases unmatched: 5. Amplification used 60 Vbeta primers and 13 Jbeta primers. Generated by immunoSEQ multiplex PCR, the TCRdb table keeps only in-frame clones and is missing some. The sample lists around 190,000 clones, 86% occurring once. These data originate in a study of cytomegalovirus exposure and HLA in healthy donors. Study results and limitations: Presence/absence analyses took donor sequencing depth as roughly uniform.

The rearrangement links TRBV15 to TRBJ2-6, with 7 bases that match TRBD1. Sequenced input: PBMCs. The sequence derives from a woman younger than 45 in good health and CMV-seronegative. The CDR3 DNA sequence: TGTGCCACCAGCAGACCCAACAGGGGATCTGGGGCCAACGTCCTGACTTTC. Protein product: CATSRPNRGSGANVLTF. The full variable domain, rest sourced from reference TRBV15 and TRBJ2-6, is DAMVIQNPRYQVTQFGKPVTLSCSQTLNHNVMYWYQQKSSQAPKLLFHYYDKDFNNEADTPDNFQSRRPNTSFCFLDIRSPGLGDTAMYLCATSRPNRGSGANVLTFGAGSRLTVL.